What follows are 31 T cell receptor beta chains derived from one specimen sequenced in a study of a mutant IDH1 vaccine in newly diagnosed glioma. Time point given: week 35, safety follow-up. The study gave 300 ug of mutant IDH1 20-mer peptide per vaccine dose, with topical imiquimod. TCRdb's copy holds only in-frame clones and misses some; the assay was immunoSEQ multiplex PCR. The sample carries roughly 50,000 clones, approximately 81% recorded once. Antigens for these TCRs are unknown. Sequencing was performed on PBMCs, taken from a glioma patient whose treatment included an IDH1 peptide vaccine. These receptor sequences come from a woman aged 18-35 years with glioma.

The rearrangement links TRBV11-2 to TRBJ1-6, with TRBD1 matching over 8 bases. CDR1 and CDR2 (germline): SGHAT, FQNNGV. V was clipped by 2 bases and J by 9 bases; unmatched bases: 12. The CDR3 is made up of 17 amino acids. The CDR3 bases are TGTGCCAGCAGCTTACCGACAGGGGTGCCTCTGGGTTCACCCCTCCACTTT. Translating it yields CASSLPTGVPLGSPLHF.

The chain is built from TRBV30 and TRBJ1-6; D may be TRBD1 (5 bases). CDR1 and CDR2 from the germline V gene are GTSNPN and SVGIG (reference sequence). The CDR3 totals 15 residues. Trimming left V 2 bases short and J 7 bases short, with 15 bases between. The CDR3 loop is CAWSLTGTANSPLHF. For the CDR3, the DNA is TGTGCCTGGAGTCTAACCGGGACGGCCAATTCACCCCTCCACTTT.

The chain is built from TRBV10-1 and TRBJ2-7; D is uncertain. This CDR3 spans 11 amino acids. V shed 1 base and J shed 6 bases, with 4 bases lying between them. The germline V gene encodes CDR1 WNHNN and CDR2 SYGVQD (reference sequence). The CDR3 here is CASSEFGEQYF. CDR3 in DNA: TGCGCCAGCAGTGAGTTTGGCGAGCAGTACTTC.

This sequence joins TRBV7-2 and TRBJ1-6; D ambiguous. The germline V and J ends were trimmed by 3 bases and 0 bases, with 9 bases remaining between them. The CDR3 length is 16 residues. Germline V lookup: CDR1 SGHTA, CDR2 FQGNSA. CDR3 in amino acids: CASSFGFNSYNSPLHF. CDR3 DNA sequence: TGTGCCAGCAGCTTCGGCTTTAACTCCTATAATTCACCCCTCCACTTT.

This chain uses TRBV9 with TRBJ1-1; D is perhaps TRBD1 (6 bases). The CDR3 loop spans 13 amino acids. Trimming removed 3 bases at V and 11 bases at J, with 17 bases between. The germline V gene encodes CDR1 SGDLS and CDR2 YYNGEE. CDR3 DNA: TGTGCCAGCAGCGCCGAACAGGGAAGGAACGCTTTCTTT. Translated: CASSAEQGRNAFF.

The genes are TRBV10-3 and TRBJ1-4; D is possibly TRBD1 (5 bases). The CDR3 runs 15 residues. Per the germline V gene, CDR1 is ENHRY and CDR2 is SYGVKD. Trimming took 0 bases from V and 12 from J, leaving 17 bases between them. CDR3 bases: TGTGCCATCAGTGAGTCAGGGCAAGGGGATGTAGAACTGTTTTTT. Its protein product is CAISESGQGDVELFF.

The J gene is TRBJ1-1, the V gene TRBV7-9, with D uncertain. V gave up 2 bases and J gave up 1 base, with 8 bases separating them. Per the germline V gene, CDR1 is SEHNR and CDR2 is FQNEAQ (reference sequence). This CDR3 spans 14 amino acids. CDR3 coding DNA: TGTGCCAGCAGCTTAATGATCCGGAACACTGAAGCTTTCTTT. Translating it yields CASSLMIRNTEAFF.

V and J are TRBV4-1 and TRBJ1-5; D unclear. CDR3 length: 13 residues. V was trimmed by 4 bases and J by 4 bases, leaving 8 bases between them. Germline CDR1 MGHRA, CDR2 YSYEKL. The chain's CDR3 is CASSLQENQPQHF. In DNA form, the CDR3 reads TGCGCCAGCAGCCTTCAGGAAAATCAGCCCCAGCATTTT.

This chain connects TRBV6-5 to TRBJ1-1; maybe TRBD1 (6 bases). The CDR3 is made up of 16 amino acids. V was cut by 2 bases and J by 0 bases, with 13 bases left in between. Looked up from germline, CDR1 is MNHEY and CDR2 is SVGAGI. The CDR3 sequence: CASSYTGHIMNTEAFF. The CDR3 nucleotides are TGTGCCAGCAGTTACACGGGACACATCATGAACACTGAAGCTTTCTTT.

This clone was seen more than once but under ten times. The chain links TRBV5-4 to TRBJ2-2; 9 positions agree with TRBD1. J lost 7 bases, V lost 4 bases, and 5 bases had no gene match. The germline gives CDR1 SGHNT, CDR2 YYREEE (reference sequence). The CDR3 has 14 residues. In nucleotides, the CDR3 is TGTGCCAGCAGCGCGGACAGGGGTGACGGGGAGCTGTTTTTT. It encodes CASSADRGDGELFF.

V gene TRBV7-2 combines with J gene TRBJ2-6; no reliable D call. Germline V gene data show CDR1 as SGHTA and CDR2 as FQGNSA. CDR3 size: 17 residues. Deletions cut 2 bases from V and 0 bases from J, with 11 bases between. CDR3 in DNA: TGTGCCAGCAGCTTACCCCCCCGGATCTCTGGGGCCAACGTCCTGACTTTC. Translated, it gives CASSLPPRISGANVLTF.

The chain joins TRBV7-8 to TRBJ1-2; no reliable D call. The CDR3 spans 16 residues. Germline CDR1 and CDR2: SGHVS and FQNEAQ. Deletions cut 1 base from V and 2 bases from J, with 14 bases between. For the CDR3, the DNA is TGTGCCAGCAGCTTAGTTATGAAGGGCCGCAACTATGGCTACACCTTC. Encoded protein: CASSLVMKGRNYGYTF. The full variable domain, in which reference TRBV7-8 and TRBJ1-2 provide the parts outside the CDR3, is GAGVSQSPRYKVAKRGQDVALRCDPISGHVSLFWYQQALGQGPEFLTYFQNEAQLDKSGLPSDRFFAERPEGSVSTLKIQRTQQEDSAVYLCASSLVMKGRNYGYTFGSGTRLTVV.

V is TRBV19 and J is TRBJ1-1; D is ambiguous. V gave up 6 bases and J gave up 1 base, with 9 bases separating them. Germline V gene lookup returns CDR1 LNHDA and CDR2 SQIVND (reference sequence). CDR3 length equals 13 residues. The CDR3 nucleotides are TGTGCCAGTAGGGAGGGTTGGAACACTGAAGCTTTCTTT. Translation: CASREGWNTEAFF.

This chain connects TRBV5-6 to TRBJ1-2; D is ambiguous. Trimming shortened V by 1 base and J by 4 bases, and 14 bases separated the two germline ends. The germline gives CDR1 SGHDT, CDR2 YYEEEE. There are 15 residues in the CDR3. CDR3 loop: CASSLSGIGLYGYTF. CDR3 bases: TGTGCCAGCAGCTTGTCGGGGATTGGACTCTATGGCTACACCTTC.

This clone occurred a few times. The chain carries TRBV2 and TRBJ1-5; no definite D call. Germline CDR1 and CDR2: SNHLY and FYNNEI. The CDR3 is 14 amino acids. V gave up 2 bases and J gave up 3 bases, with 8 bases separating them. The CDR3 region is CASSEFHTNQPQHF. The CDR3, as DNA: TGTGCCAGCAGTGAATTTCATACCAATCAGCCCCAGCATTTT.

The gene calls are TRBV27 and TRBJ1-5; 8 bases line up with TRBD1. From germline, CDR1 is MNHEY and CDR2 SMNVEV (reference sequence). Unmatched junction bases numbered 8, after V lost 5 bases and J lost 8 bases. The CDR3 consists of 14 residues. The CDR3 bases are TGTGCCAGCAGTCAGGGGGCGCGGTATAAGCCCCAGCATTTT. Translated: CASSQGARYKPQHF.

The count of this clone is one. The rearrangement joins TRBV5-1 to TRBJ1-1, with D maybe TRBD1 (5 bases). The V end was cut by 5 bases, the J end by 1 base, with 9 bases between. Looked up from germline, CDR1 is SGHRS and CDR2 is YFSETQ. The CDR3 covers 13 residues. CDR3 sequence (DNA): TGCGCCAGCAGGACAGATCCGAACACTGAAGCTTTCTTT. Translating gives CASRTDPNTEAFF.

This clone was counted a few times. The V gene is TRBV11-2, the J gene TRBJ2-1, with a tentative D call TRBD2 (5 bases). CDR1 SGHAT and CDR2 FQNNGV come from the germline V gene. V lost 0 bases, J lost 4 bases, and 10 bases lay in between. The CDR3 length is 15 residues. As DNA, the CDR3 is TGTGCCAGCAGCTTAGATCTAGCCGTTTACAATGAGCAGTTCTTC. Amino acids: CASSLDLAVYNEQFF.

The rearrangement joins TRBV4-2 to TRBJ2-1; 9 bases are shared with TRBD2. CDR3 length equals 19 residues. V lost 4 bases and J lost 4; bases outside the gene matches: 17. Germline V gene sequence: CDR1 LGHNA, CDR2 YNFKEQ. CDR3 loop: CASSPPRLAGHTNYNEQFF. CDR3 in DNA: TGTGCCAGCAGCCCACCTCGCCTAGCGGGACATACCAATTACAATGAGCAGTTCTTC.

The V call is TRBV2, the J call TRBJ2-7, with 10 nucleotides matching TRBD2. The V gene's germline CDR1 is SNHLY and CDR2 FYNNEI. The CDR3 extends over 15 amino acids. After removal of 10 bases from V and 2 bases from J, the junction contained 11 bases not matched to a gene. The CDR3 coding sequence is TGTGCCACCGATACCGGACTAGCGGACCCCTACGAGCAGTACTTC. Translating it yields CATDTGLADPYEQYF. Variable domain in full (rest from reference TRBV2 and TRBJ2-7): EPEVTQTPSHQVTQMGQEVILRCVPISNHLYFYWYRQILGQKVEFLVSFYNNEISEKSEIFDDQFSVERPDGSNFTLKIRSTKLEDSAMYFCATDTGLADPYEQYFGPGTRLTVT.

The chain has TRBV6-6 and TRBJ2-7; tentative D call: TRBD1 (6 bases). V dropped 8 bases and J dropped 3 bases, with 14 bases sitting between them. Germline CDR1 MNHNY, CDR2 SVGAGI (reference sequence). CDR3 length: 13 amino acids. For the CDR3, the DNA is TGTGCCAGCGTAGGACAGCGGTTCTACGAGCAGTACTTC. Translating it yields CASVGQRFYEQYF.

This rearrangement joins TRBV13 to TRBJ1-2; 11 bases agree with TRBD1. CDR1 and CDR2 from the germline V gene are PRHDT and FYEKMQ (reference sequence). Trimming cost V 3 bases and J 6 bases; bases outside gene matches: 3. The CDR3 consists of 14 residues. The CDR3 loop is CASSLGQGGDGYTF. The CDR3, as DNA: TGTGCCAGCAGCTTGGGACAGGGGGGCGATGGCTACACCTTC.

As regards this clone: A read error may produce the germline difference seen at one junction end. The CDR3 bases are TGTGCTAGCAGCTCTTCCCTTAGAAGCTCCTACAATGAGCAGTTCTTC. Protein sequence: CASSSSLRSSYNEQFF. V and J are TRBV7-7 and TRBJ2-1, with no clear D. This CDR3 comprises 16 residues. Germline CDR1 SSHAT, CDR2 FNYEAQ (reference sequence). Looking up the rest from reference TRBV7-7 and TRBJ2-1 gives the full variable domain: GAGVSQSPRYKVTKRGQDVTLRCDPISSHATLYWYQQALGQGPEFLTYFNYEAQPDKSGLPSDRFSAERPEGSISTLTIQRTEQRDSAMYRCASSSSLRSSYNEQFFGPGTRLTVL.

This rearrangement joins TRBV30 to TRBJ1-5, with D perhaps matching TRBD1 (6 bases). The CDR3 is made up of 13 amino acids. V was shortened by 0 bases and J by 7 bases, with 10 bases between the two germline ends. CDR1 and CDR2 from the germline V gene are GTSNPN and SVGIG (reference sequence). The CDR3 spells CAWSVGGVQPQHF. CDR3 DNA sequence: TGTGCCTGGAGTGTAGGGGGGGTCCAGCCCCAGCATTTT.

This chain joins TRBV5-4 and TRBJ2-7, with D perhaps being TRBD1 or TRBD2 (5 bases each). The V end lost 4 bases, the J end lost 7 bases, and 18 bases lay between the germline ends. There are 14 residues in the CDR3. Germline CDR1 reads SGHNT; CDR2 reads YYREEE (reference sequence). In DNA form, the CDR3 reads TGTGCCAGCAGCCCGACGGGACCCCCGGGGGAGCAGTACTTC. This encodes CASSPTGPPGEQYF. Looking up the rest from reference TRBV5-4 and TRBJ2-7 gives the full variable domain: ETGVTQSPTHLIKTRGQQVTLRCSSQSGHNTVSWYQQALGQGPQFIFQYYREEENGRGNFPPRFSGLQFPNYSSELNVNALELDDSALYLCASSPTGPPGEQYFGPGTRLTVT.

The chain has TRBV7-9 and TRBJ2-5; tentatively, D is TRBD1 (5 bases). Trimming cost V 4 bases and J 2 bases, with 11 bases left between them. Per the germline V gene, CDR1 is SEHNR and CDR2 is FQNEAQ (reference sequence). This CDR3 is 14 amino acids long. The CDR3 protein is CASSSRQKQETQYF. For the CDR3, the DNA is TGTGCCAGCAGCTCGAGACAGAAGCAAGAGACCCAGTACTTC.

This clone was seen a single time. The chain links TRBV6-5 to TRBJ2-5, with D tentatively TRBD2 (6 bases). CDR1 and CDR2 from the germline V gene are MNHEY and SVGAGI. CDR3 length: 14 amino acids. Trimming took 8 bases from V and 2 from J, leaving 15 bases between them. This chain's CDR3 is CASSPGDSQETQYF. CDR3 bases: TGTGCCAGCTCGCCCGGGGACTCGCAAGAGACCCAGTACTTC.

The rearrangement links TRBV9 to TRBJ1-2; TRBD1 aligns across 9 bases. The CDR3 is made up of 16 amino acids. The germline V gene has CDR1 SGDLS and CDR2 YYNGEE. V lost 4 bases to trimming and J lost 5 bases; unmatched junction nucleotides: 12. The CDR3, as DNA: TGTGCCAGCAGCAGAGGGGGGACAGGGACGGGATATGGCTACACCTTC. As protein: CASSRGGTGTGYGYTF.

With regard to this clone: This sample also contains other DNA sequences that code for the same CDR3. The CDR3 loop reads CASSIVPAEAFF. As DNA, the CDR3 is TGTGCCAGTAGTATCGTTCCGGCTGAAGCTTTCTTT. The genes are TRBV19 and TRBJ1-1; D not resolved. The CDR3 is made up of 12 amino acids. Germline-derived CDR1 and CDR2 are LNHDA and SQIVND (reference sequence). The V and J ends lost 3 bases and 6 bases respectively, with 8 bases between them.

The chain has TRBV29-1 and TRBJ2-1; the D is unclear. The germline V gene has CDR1 SQVTM and CDR2 ANQGSEA. This CDR3 is 10 amino acids long. The V gene lost 6 bases and the J gene lost 9 bases, with 9 bases spanning the gap. CDR3: CSVSDLEQFF. CDR3 DNA: TGCAGCGTGTCAGATCTTGAGCAGTTCTTC.

The chain links TRBV18 to TRBJ1-1; D unclear. Germline values: CDR1 KGHSH, CDR2 LQKENI. Trimming shortened V by 6 bases and J by 4 bases, and 21 bases separated the two germline ends. The CDR3 loop spans 16 amino acids. DNA of the CDR3: TGTGCCAGCTCCCTGGAGGTTCCCCATCGAACCACTGAAGCTTTCTTT. This translates into CASSLEVPHRTTEAFF.